Listed below are T cell receptor beta chains from one sample, sequenced in a study of shared clonotypes between healthy human individuals. Some clones are missing from TCRdb's copy, which holds only in-frame ones; the method was immunoSEQ multiplex PCR. The sample includes 2 million to 2.5 million clones, more than 85% of them seen just once. The sequenced sample was naive CD4+ T cells from PBMCs. Receptors were obtained from a man between 18 and 29 years old in good health. Some clones in this sample may be carry-over from other donors' samples. CDR3s include the opening cysteine and the closing phenylalanine or tryptophan. A D gene is named only where the DNA matches it firmly. The size field is filled for only some rows; it gives once, few, many or a size class.

cdr3_length j_call clone_size d_call v_call cdr3_nt cdr3_aa
15 TRBJ1-4 - TRBD1 TRBV6-6 TGTGCCAGCAGTTACCCGGGACAGGGAAATGAAAAACTGTTTTTT CASSYPGQGNEKLFF
14 TRBJ2-5 - - TRBV5-5 TGTGCCAGCAGCTTAGGTGGGGGCTTGGAGACCCAGTACTTC CASSLGGGLETQYF
18 TRBJ1-2 once - TRBV12-2 TGTGCAAGTCGCTTAGGAGGTCGCGACAGGGTACGGTCTGAGGGCTACACCTTC CASRLGGRDRVRSEGYTF
14 TRBJ1-2 - TRBD1 TRBV6-5 TGTGCCAGCAGAGAAACAGGGGGCCGATCTGACTACACCTTC CASRETGGRSDYTF
16 TRBJ2-7 - TRBD2 TRBV28 TGTGCCTCCATATCGGGGGGGGCTCGTATTCCCTACGAGCAGTACTTC CASISGGARIPYEQYF
13 TRBJ1-3 - - TRBV2 TGTGCCAGCAGTAGTAGCTCTGGAAACACCATATATTTT CASSSSSGNTIYF
16 TRBJ2-1 - TRBD2 TRBV7-3 TGTGCCAGCAGCTTAAACCCCGGACTAGCGGGAGGGCCCAGGTTCTTC CASSLNPGLAGGPRFF
14 TRBJ1-1 - - TRBV7-2 TGTGCCAGCAGCTTAGGGAGGGCCTTCACTGAAGCTTTCTTT CASSLGRAFTEAFF
14 TRBJ2-5 - TRBD1 TRBV28 TGTGCCAGCAGTCTTGGGACAGCCTTAGAGACCCAGTACTTC CASSLGTALETQYF
15 TRBJ2-7 - TRBD1 TRBV27 TGTGCCAGCAGTTTAGAGACAGGGGGTCCACACGAGCAGTACTTC CASSLETGGPHEQYF
15 TRBJ2-2 - - TRBV5-1 TGCGCCAGCAGCTTGGGTTTTGGGCCCACCGGGGAGCTGTTTTTT CASSLGFGPTGELFF
13 TRBJ1-2 - - TRBV5-4 TGTGCCAGCAGCTTGGACAGTAACTATGGCTACACCTTC CASSLDSNYGYTF
14 TRBJ1-5 - - TRBV18 TGTGCCAGCTCCCAAGTCCTGAGCAATCAGCCCCAGCATTTT CASSQVLSNQPQHF
16 TRBJ2-1 - - TRBV9 TGTGCCAGCAGCGTAGGGTGGGGGGCTCAATCCCATGAGCAGTTCTTC CASSVGWGAQSHEQFF
16 TRBJ1-2 - TRBD1 TRBV10-3 TGTGCCATCAGTGAGTCGGGACAGGGGGTTCAGGATGGCTACACCTTC CAISESGQGVQDGYTF
16 TRBJ2-4 - TRBD2 TRBV5-1 TGCGCCAGCAGCTTCGAAGCCCAAGCGGGAGCGGACATTCAGTACTTC CASSFEAQAGADIQYF
15 TRBJ1-4 - - TRBV30 TGTGCCTGGAGTAATGGACTTTCAACTAATGAAAAACTGTTTTTT CAWSNGLSTNEKLFF
16 TRBJ2-1 - TRBD2 TRBV4-2 TGTGCCAGCAGTTTCTTAGCGGGCCCGGATTACAATGAGCAGTTCTTC CASSFLAGPDYNEQFF
16 TRBJ2-3 - - TRBV5-1 TGCGCCAGCAGCTTGGGTACGGGAGCGGGCGCAGATACGCAGTATTTT CASSLGTGAGADTQYF
13 TRBJ2-5 - TRBD2 TRBV29-1 TGCAGCGTGGGGGGACTAGCGGGAGAAACCCAGTACTTC CSVGGLAGETQYF
17 TRBJ2-1 - TRBD2 TRBV18 TGTGCCAGCTCTCCACTCGCCCGGACTAGCGGTTACAATGAGCAGTTCTTC CASSPLARTSGYNEQFF